The TCR beta chain under discussion was sequenced for a study of CD8 T cells in ankylosing spondylitis. This clonotype has just a few counts. Trimming left V 3 bases short and J 4 bases short, with 10 bases between. The CDR3 loop spans 14 amino acids. Each TCR beta library was made by quantitative 5'-RACE that incorporated molecular barcodes. TCRdb fed the 5' RACE reads into MiXCR, producing one record per CDR3 protein. Found here are 250,000 to 300,000 distinct CDR3 sequences, approximately 20% of them singletons; the top ten hold 7.5% to 9%. Sequenced input: blood, either unsorted or a sorted T cell fraction (not recorded which). The TCR sequence derives from a male donor with ankylosing spondylitis or in good health (not recorded which). The V gene is TRBV12-3 or TRBV12-4, the J gene TRBJ2-1, with a weak D call TRBD2 (6 bases). CDR3 sequence: CASSFRAGYNEQFF. The CDR3 DNA sequence: TGTGCCAGCAGTTTCCGTGCGGGGTACAATGAGCAGTTCTTC.